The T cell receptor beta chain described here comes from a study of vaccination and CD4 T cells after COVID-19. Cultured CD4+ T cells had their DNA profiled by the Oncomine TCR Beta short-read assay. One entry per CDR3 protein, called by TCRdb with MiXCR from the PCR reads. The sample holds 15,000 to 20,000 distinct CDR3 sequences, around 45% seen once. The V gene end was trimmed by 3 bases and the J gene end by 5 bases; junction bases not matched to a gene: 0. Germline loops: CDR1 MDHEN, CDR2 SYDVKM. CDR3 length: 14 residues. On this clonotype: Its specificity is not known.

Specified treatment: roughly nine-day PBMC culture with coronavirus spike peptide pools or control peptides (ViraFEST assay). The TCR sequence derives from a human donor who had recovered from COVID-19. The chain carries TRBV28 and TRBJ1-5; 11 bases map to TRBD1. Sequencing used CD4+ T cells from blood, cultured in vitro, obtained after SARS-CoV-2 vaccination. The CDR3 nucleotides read TGTGCCAGCAGTTTGGACAGGGGGCATCAGCCCCAGCATTTT. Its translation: CASSLDRGHQPQHF. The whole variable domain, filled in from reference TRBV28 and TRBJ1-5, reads DVKVTQSSRYLVKRTGEKVFLECVQDMDHENMFWYRQDPGLGLRLIYFSYDVKMKEKGDIPEGYSVSREKKERFSLILESASTNQTSMYLCASSLDRGHQPQHFGDGTRLSIL.